This T cell receptor (beta chain) was sequenced in a study of shared T cell receptors in the human thymus. Method: immunoSEQ multiplex PCR; TCRdb's copy keeps in-frame clones and lacks some. The sample shows over 350,000 clones, roughly 94% of them seen only once. Source material: thymocytes. The TCR was taken from a human donor.

CDR3 protein: CASSEGRSNAYTF. CDR3 sequence (DNA): TGTGCCAGCAGTGAGGGACGGAGCAATGCCTACACCTTC. This chain connects TRBV27 to TRBJ1-2, with D perhaps matching TRBD1 (5 bases). The ends were cut back, 5 bases at V and 10 bases at J, with 17 bases in the middle. Germline loops: CDR1 MNHEY, CDR2 SMNVEV (reference sequence). CDR3 size: 13 residues.